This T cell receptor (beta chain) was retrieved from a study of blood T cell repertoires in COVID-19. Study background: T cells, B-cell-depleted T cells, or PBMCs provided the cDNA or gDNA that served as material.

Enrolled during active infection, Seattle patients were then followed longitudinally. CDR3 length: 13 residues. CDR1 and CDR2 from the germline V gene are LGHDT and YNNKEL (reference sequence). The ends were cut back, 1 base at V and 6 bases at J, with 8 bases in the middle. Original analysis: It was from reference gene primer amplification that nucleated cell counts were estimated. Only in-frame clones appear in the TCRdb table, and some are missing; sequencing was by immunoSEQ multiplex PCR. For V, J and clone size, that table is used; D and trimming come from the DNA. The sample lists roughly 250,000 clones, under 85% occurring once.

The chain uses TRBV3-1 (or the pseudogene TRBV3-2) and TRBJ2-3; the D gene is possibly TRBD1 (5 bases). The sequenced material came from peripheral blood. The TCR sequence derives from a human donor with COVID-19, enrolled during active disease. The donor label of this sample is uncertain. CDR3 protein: CASSQVRADTQYF. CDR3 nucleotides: TGTGCCAGCAGCCAAGTCAGGGCCGATACGCAGTATTTT.